A single sample is the source of the 8 T cell receptor beta chains below, sequenced in a study of T cell clonality in common variable immunodeficiency. The table came from immunoSEQ multiplex PCR; TCRdb's copy has only in-frame clones and leaves some out. Listed for the sample are about 33,000 clones, none seen a single time. Sequenced material: peripheral blood mononuclear cells. The receptor source for this set is a person aged 18-70 years in good health.

Ten or more counts support this clone. The read ends 3 residues before the CDR3 terminus; that terminus is restored from the germline J gene. This rearrangement joins TRBV5-1 to TRBJ2-5; D gene unclear. The V end was cut by 3 bases, the J end by 7 bases, with 16 bases between. CDR1 is SGHRS, CDR2 YFSETQ, per germline. This CDR3 spans 14 amino acids. CDR3 sequence: CASSSEIAGGTQYF. The CDR3 bases that were read are TGCGCCAGCAGCTCCGAAATCGCCGGTGGGACC.

Ten or more counts support this clone. Read data end 3 residues before the CDR3 end; the end is taken from the germline J gene. The chain joins TRBV5-1 to TRBJ1-5, with 7 bases identical to TRBD1. J was trimmed by 7 bases and V by 2 bases; bases with no gene match: 3. The CDR3 has 13 residues. The V gene's germline CDR1 is SGHRS and CDR2 YFSETQ. Here the CDR3 reads CASSLDREQPQHF. CDR3 DNA (partial): TGCGCCAGCAGCTTAGACAGGGAACAGCCC.

This clone has a count of ten or more. The read stops 3 residues short of the end of the CDR3; the missing end is completed from the germline J gene. The rearrangement joins TRBV24-1 to TRBJ2-3; a weak D match, TRBD2 (5 bases). V lost 4 bases and J 2 bases, leaving 12 bases between the germline ends. The germline V gene encodes CDR1 KGHDR and CDR2 SFDVKD. This CDR3 spans 15 amino acids. CDR3 sequence reads: CATSEAGLSTDTQYF. Partial CDR3 DNA: TGTGCCACCAGTGAGGCTGGACTTTCCACAGATACG.

Turning to this clone: The CDR3 end falls 3 residues outside the read, so it is completed with the germline J gene. The genes are TRBV19 and TRBJ1-2; 8 positions match TRBD1. The germline CDR1 and CDR2 sequences are LNHDA and SQIVND (reference sequence). The CDR3 has 13 residues. Incomplete CDR3 DNA: TGTGCCAGTAGCTCGGGACAGGACTACGAC. This translates into CASSSGQDYD. The entire CDR3 sequence reads CASSSGQDYDYTF.

This clone was recorded a few times. Coverage ceases 3 residues before the CDR3 finishes, and the germline J gene fills in the end. The chain employs TRBV5-1 and TRBJ2-3, with D perhaps TRBD1 (6 bases). The CDR3 runs 13 residues. Looked up from germline, CDR1 is SGHRS and CDR2 is YFSETQ. The sequenced CDR3 bases are TGCGCCAGCAGCTTCTCACGGGACACCTCG. It translates to CASSFSRDTS. The complete CDR3 protein is CASSFSRDTSQYF.

There are many counts of this clone. Read data end 3 residues before the CDR3 end; the end is taken from the germline J gene. The chain carries TRBV5-1 and TRBJ2-5; weak D call: TRBD1 (6 bases). The CDR3 sequence is 15 residues long. Germline assignment: CDR1 SGHRS and CDR2 YFSETQ. V dropped 1 base and J dropped 2 bases, with 12 bases sitting between them. Partial CDR3 DNA: TGCGCCAGCAGCTTGCCTAGGGGGTCGCAAGAGACC. Translated, it gives CASSLPRGSQET. The CDR3 in its entirety is CASSLPRGSQETQYF.

At least ten counts were recorded for this clone. Sequencing ends 3 residues short of the CDR3 end; the germline J gene provides the rest. The chain joins TRBV29-1 to TRBJ1-2, with 9 bases aligning to TRBD1. This CDR3 has 15 amino acids. After removal of 3 bases from V and 2 bases from J, the junction contained 7 bases not matched to a gene. Germline CDR1 is SQVTM and CDR2 is ANQGSEA. This CDR3 is CSVDPTGGLNYGYTF. CDR3 bases read: TGCAGCGTTGACCCAACAGGGGGCTTAAACTATGGC.

This clone was picked up many times. The read halts 3 residues ahead of the CDR3 end, with the missing end drawn from the germline J gene. The chain combines TRBV5-1 with TRBJ1-1; 8 nucleotides line up with TRBD1. Germline CDR1 and CDR2: SGHRS and YFSETQ. The CDR3 totals 15 residues. The sequenced part of the CDR3 DNA is TGCGCCAGCAGGCCCGGGACAGGACAGGGAAGAGGT. Protein: CASRPGTGQGRG. The CDR3 reads in full as CASRPGTGQGRGAFF.